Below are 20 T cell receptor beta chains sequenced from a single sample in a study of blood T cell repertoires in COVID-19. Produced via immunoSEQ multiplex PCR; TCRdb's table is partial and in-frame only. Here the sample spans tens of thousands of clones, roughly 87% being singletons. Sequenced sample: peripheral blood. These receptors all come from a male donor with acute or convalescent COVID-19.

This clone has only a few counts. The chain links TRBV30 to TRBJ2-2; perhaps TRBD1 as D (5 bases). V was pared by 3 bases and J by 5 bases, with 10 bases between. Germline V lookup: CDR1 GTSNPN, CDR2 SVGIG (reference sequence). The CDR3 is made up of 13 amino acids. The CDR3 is CAWRAQGTGELFF. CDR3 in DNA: TGTGCCTGGAGGGCGCAGGGAACCGGGGAGCTGTTTTTT.

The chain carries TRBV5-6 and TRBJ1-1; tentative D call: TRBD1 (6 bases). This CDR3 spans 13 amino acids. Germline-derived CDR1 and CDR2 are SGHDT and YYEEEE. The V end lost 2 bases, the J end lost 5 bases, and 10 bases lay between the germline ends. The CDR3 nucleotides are TGTGCCAGCAGCTTCGGACAGACGACTGAAGCTTTCTTT. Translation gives CASSFGQTTEAFF.

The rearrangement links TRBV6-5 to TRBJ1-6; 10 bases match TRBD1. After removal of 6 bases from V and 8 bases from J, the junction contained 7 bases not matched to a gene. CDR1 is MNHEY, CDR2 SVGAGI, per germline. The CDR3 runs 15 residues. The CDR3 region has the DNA TGTGCCAGCAGGCGGGACAGGGGATCGTATTCACCCCTCCACTTT. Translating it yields CASRRDRGSYSPLHF.

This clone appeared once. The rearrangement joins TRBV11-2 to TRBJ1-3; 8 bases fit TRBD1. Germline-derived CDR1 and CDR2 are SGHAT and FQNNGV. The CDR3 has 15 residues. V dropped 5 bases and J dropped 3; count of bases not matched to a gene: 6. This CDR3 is CASSPSGGYGNTIYF. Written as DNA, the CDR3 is TGTGCCAGCAGCCCCTCAGGGGGCTATGGAAACACCATATATTTT.

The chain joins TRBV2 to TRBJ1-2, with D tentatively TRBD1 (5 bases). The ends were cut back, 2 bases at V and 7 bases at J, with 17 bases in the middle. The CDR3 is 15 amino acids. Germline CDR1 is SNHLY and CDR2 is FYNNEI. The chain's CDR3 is CASSERAAREAGYTF. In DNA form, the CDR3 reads TGTGCCAGCAGTGAAAGGGCGGCCAGGGAGGCTGGCTACACCTTC.

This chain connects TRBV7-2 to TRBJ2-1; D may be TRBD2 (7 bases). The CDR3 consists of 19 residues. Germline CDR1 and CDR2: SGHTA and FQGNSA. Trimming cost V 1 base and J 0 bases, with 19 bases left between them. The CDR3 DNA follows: TGTGCCAGCAGCTTAGGGGGAGGGCGGGGGCCCCTCTCCTACAATGAGCAGTTCTTC. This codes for CASSLGGGRGPLSYNEQFF.

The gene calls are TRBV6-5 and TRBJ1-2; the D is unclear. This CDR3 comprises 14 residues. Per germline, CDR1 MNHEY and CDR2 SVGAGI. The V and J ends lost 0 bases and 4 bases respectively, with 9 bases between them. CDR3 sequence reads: CASSYSGSTYGYTF. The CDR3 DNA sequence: TGTGCCAGCAGTTACTCGGGCAGCACCTATGGCTACACCTTC.

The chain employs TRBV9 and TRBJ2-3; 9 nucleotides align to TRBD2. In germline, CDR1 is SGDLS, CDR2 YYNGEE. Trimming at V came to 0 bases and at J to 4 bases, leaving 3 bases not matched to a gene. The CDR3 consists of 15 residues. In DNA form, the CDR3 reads TGTGCCAGCAGCGTAGGCGGGGGGGCCCCAGATACGCAGTATTTT. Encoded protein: CASSVGGGAPDTQYF.

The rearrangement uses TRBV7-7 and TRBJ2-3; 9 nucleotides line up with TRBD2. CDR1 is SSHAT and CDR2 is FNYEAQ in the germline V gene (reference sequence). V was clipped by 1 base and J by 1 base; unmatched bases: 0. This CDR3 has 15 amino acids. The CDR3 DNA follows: TGTGCCAGCAGCTTAGGACTAGCGGGCACAGATACGCAGTATTTT. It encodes CASSLGLAGTDTQYF.

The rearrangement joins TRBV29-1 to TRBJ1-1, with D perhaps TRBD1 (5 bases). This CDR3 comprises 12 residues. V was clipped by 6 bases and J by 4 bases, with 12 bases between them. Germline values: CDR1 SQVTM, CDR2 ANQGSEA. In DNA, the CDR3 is TGCAGCGTCAGGTCGGGGGGCACTGAAGCTTTCTTT. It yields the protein CSVRSGGTEAFF.

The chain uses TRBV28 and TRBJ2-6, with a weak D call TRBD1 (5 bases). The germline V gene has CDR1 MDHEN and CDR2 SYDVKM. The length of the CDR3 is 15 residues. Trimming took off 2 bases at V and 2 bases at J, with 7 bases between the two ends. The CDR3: CASSLPGPGANVLTF. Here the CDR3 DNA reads TGTGCCAGCAGTTTACCAGGGCCTGGGGCCAACGTCCTGACTTTC. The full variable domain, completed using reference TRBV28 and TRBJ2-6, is DVKVTQSSRYLVKRTGEKVFLECVQDMDHENMFWYRQDPGLGLRLIYFSYDVKMKEKGDIPEGYSVSREKKERFSLILESASTNQTSMYLCASSLPGPGANVLTFGAGSRLTVL.

The CDR3 nucleotides read TGTGCCAGCACCCCCGCGGATATCAGGGCCCAGTACTTC. It codes for CASTPADIRAQYF. The chain has TRBV2 and TRBJ2-5; possible D gene TRBD1, 5 bases. V was shortened by 7 bases and J by 9 bases, with 18 bases between the two germline ends. From germline, CDR1 is SNHLY and CDR2 FYNNEI. The CDR3 length is 13 residues.

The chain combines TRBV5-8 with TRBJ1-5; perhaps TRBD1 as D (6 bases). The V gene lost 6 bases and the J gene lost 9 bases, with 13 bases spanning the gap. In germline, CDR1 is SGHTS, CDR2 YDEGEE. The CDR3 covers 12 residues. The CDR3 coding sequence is TGTGCCAGCAAAGGGGGTGGGGGGCCCCAGCATTTT. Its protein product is CASKGGGGPQHF.

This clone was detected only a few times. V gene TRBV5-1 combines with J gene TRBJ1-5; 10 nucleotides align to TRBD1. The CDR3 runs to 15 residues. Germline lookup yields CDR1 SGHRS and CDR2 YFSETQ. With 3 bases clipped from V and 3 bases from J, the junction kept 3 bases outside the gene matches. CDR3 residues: CASSSGQGNNQPQHF. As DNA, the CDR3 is TGCGCCAGCAGCTCGGGACAGGGGAACAATCAGCCCCAGCATTTT. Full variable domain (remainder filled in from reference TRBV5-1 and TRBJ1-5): KAGVTQTPRYLIKTRGQQVTLSCSPISGHRSVSWYQQTPGQGLQFLFEYFSETQRNKGNFPGRFSGRQFSNSRSEMNVSTLELGDSALYLCASSSGQGNNQPQHFGDGTRLSIL.

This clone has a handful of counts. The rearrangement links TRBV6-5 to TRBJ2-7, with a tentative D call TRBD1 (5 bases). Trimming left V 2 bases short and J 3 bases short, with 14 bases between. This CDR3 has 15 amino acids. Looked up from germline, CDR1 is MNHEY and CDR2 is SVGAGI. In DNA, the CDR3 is TGTGCCAGCAGTTACGGCGACAGTTCCTACTACGAGCAGTACTTC. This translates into CASSYGDSSYYEQYF.

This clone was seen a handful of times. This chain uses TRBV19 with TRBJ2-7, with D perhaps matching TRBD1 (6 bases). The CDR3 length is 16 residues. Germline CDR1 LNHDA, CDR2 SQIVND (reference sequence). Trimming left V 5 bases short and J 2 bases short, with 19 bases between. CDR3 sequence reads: CASSRVRDRDTYEQYF. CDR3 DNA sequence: TGTGCCAGTAGTCGAGTTCGGGATCGGGACACCTACGAGCAGTACTTC. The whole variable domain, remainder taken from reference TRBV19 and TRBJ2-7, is DGGITQSPKYLFRKEGQNVTLSCEQNLNHDAMYWYRQDPGQGLRLIYYSQIVNDFQKGDIAEGYSVSREKKESFPLTVTSAQKNPTAFYLCASSRVRDRDTYEQYFGPGTRLTVT.

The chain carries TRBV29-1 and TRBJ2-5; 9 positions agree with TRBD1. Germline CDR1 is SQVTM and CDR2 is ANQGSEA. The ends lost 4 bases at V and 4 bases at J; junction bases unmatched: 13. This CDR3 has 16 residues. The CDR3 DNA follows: TGCAGCGTTGGGAAGGGGACAGGGCGGTTCCGAGAGACCCAGTACTTC. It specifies CSVGKGTGRFRETQYF. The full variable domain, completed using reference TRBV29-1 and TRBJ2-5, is SAVISQKPSRDICQRGTSLTIQCQVDSQVTMMFWYRQQPGQSLTLIATANQGSEATYESGFVIDKFPISRPNLTFSTLTVSNMSPEDSSIYLCSVGKGTGRFRETQYFGPGTRLLVL.

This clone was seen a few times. The CDR3 DNA sequence: TGTGCCAGCAGTGCAAGGAGGGACGTGAGCAATCAGCCCCAGCATTTT. Translated, it gives CASSARRDVSNQPQHF. The chain employs TRBV6-1 and TRBJ1-5; D might be TRBD1 (5 bases). The CDR3 is made up of 16 amino acids. Per germline, CDR1 MNHNS and CDR2 SASEGT. V lost 4 bases, J lost 1 base, and 14 bases lay in between.

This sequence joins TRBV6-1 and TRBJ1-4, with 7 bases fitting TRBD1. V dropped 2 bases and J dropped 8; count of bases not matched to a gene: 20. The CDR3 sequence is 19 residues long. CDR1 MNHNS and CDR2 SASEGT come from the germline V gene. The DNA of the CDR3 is TGTGCCAGCAGTGAAAAAGATTGGAGGGGGCTGAAATGGAAGGAAAAACTGTTTTTT. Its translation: CASSEKDWRGLKWKEKLFF.

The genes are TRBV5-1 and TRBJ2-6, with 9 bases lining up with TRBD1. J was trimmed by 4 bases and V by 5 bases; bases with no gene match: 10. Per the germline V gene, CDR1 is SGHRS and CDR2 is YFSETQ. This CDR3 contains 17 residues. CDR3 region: CASSPPTGGAGANVLTF. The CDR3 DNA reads TGCGCCAGCAGTCCACCAACAGGGGGCGCGGGGGCCAACGTCCTGACTTTC.